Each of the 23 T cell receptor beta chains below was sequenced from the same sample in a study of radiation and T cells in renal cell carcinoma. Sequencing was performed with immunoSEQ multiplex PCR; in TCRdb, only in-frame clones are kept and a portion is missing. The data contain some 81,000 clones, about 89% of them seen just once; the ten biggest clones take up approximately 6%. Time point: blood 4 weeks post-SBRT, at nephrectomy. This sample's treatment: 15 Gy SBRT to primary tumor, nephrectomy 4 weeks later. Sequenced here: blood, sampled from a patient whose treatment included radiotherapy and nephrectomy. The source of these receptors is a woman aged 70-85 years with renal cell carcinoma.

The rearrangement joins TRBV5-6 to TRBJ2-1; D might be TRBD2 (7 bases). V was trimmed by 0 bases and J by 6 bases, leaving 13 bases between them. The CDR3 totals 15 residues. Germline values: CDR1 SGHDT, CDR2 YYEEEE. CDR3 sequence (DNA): TGTGCCAGCAGCTTGGCTGGGGGGGCCGTCAATGAGCAGTTCTTC. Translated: CASSLAGGAVNEQFF.

DNA for the CDR3: TGTGCCAGCAGCCCCTGGCGGGGGGGCACAGATACGCAGTATTTT. As protein: CASSPWRGGTDTQYF. The chain combines TRBV6-4 with TRBJ2-3, with TRBD2 matching over 8 bases. CDR1 and CDR2 from the germline V gene are MRHNA and SNTAGT. The CDR3 has 15 amino acids. J gave up 1 base and V 6 bases, and 6 bases lay outside the gene matches.

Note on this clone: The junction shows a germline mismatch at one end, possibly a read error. This CDR3 is CASSLALGAKGEQYF. The CDR3 coding sequence is TGTGCTAGCAGCTTAGCTCTCGGCGCAAAGGGCGAGCAGTACTTC. The chain couples TRBV7-7 to TRBJ2-7, with D unclear. Germline-derived CDR1 and CDR2 are SSHAT and FNYEAQ (reference sequence). The CDR3 is 15 amino acids.

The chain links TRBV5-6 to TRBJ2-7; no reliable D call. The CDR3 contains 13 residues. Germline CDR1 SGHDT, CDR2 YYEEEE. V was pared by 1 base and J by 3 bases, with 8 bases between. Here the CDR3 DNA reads TGTGCCAGCAGCTTGACCGATAACTACGAGCAGTACTTC. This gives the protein CASSLTDNYEQYF.

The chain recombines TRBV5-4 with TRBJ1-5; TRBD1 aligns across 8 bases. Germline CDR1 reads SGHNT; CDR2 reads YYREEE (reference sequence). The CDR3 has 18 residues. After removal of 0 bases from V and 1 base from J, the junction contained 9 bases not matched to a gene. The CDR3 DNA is TGTGCCAGCAGCTTGGGTGGACAGGGTTTTGCGAGCAATCAGCCCCAGCATTTT. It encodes CASSLGGQGFASNQPQHF.

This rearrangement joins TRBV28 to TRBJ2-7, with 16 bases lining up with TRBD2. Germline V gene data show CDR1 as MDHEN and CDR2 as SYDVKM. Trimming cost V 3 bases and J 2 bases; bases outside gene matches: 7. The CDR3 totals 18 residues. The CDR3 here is CASSFPGLAGGTTYEQYF. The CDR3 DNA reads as TGTGCCAGCAGTTTTCCGGGACTAGCGGGGGGGACGACCTACGAGCAGTACTTC.

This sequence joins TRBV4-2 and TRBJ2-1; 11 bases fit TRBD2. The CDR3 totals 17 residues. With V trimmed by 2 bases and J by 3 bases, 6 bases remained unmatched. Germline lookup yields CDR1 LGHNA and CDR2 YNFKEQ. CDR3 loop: CASSQSGGLADYNEQFF. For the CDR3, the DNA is TGTGCCAGCAGCCAAAGCGGGGGACTAGCGGACTACAATGAGCAGTTCTTC.

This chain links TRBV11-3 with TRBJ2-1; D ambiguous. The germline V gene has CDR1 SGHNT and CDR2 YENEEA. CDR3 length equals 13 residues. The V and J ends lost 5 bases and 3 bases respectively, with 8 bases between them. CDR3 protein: CASSLKYYNEQFF. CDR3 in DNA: TGTGCCAGCAGCCTCAAATACTACAATGAGCAGTTCTTC.

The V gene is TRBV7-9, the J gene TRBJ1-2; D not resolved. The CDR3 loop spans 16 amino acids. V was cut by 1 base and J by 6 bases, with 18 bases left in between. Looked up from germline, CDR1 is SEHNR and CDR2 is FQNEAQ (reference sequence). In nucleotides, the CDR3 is TGTGCCAGCAGCTTAGTACACCGGGTTAAATCGGATGGCTACACCTTC. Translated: CASSLVHRVKSDGYTF.

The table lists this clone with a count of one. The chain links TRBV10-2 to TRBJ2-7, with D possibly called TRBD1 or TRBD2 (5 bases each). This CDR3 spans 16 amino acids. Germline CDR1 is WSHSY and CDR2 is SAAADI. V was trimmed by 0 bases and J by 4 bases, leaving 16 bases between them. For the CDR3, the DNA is TGCGCCAGCAGTGAGTCGGACGCCTCGGGGCGGTACGAGCAGTACTTC. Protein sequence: CASSESDASGRYEQYF.

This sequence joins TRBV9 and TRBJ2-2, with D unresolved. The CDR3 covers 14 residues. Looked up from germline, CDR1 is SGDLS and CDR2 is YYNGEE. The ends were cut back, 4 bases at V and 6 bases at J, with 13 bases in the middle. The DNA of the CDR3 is TGTGCCAGCAGCCCTCGAGTGGGCGCCGGGGAGCTGTTTTTT. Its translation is CASSPRVGAGELFF.

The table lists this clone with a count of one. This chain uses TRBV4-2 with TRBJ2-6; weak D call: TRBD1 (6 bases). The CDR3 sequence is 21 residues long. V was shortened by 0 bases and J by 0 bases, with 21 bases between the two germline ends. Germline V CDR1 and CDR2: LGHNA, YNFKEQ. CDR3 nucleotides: TGTGCCAGCAGCCAAGAAAGGGCCGGGACACGGACTCACTCTGGGGCCAACGTCCTGACTTTC. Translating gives CASSQERAGTRTHSGANVLTF.

The CDR3 DNA follows: TGTGCCAGCAGCTCTACCCCCCTTAATACAGATACGCAGTATTTT. Amino acid sequence: CASSSTPLNTDTQYF. The genes are TRBV11-3 and TRBJ2-3, with D hard to call. The CDR3 loop spans 15 amino acids. Germline CDR1 reads SGHNT; CDR2 reads YENEEA. The ends were cut back, 4 bases at V and 3 bases at J, with 14 bases in the middle.

CDR3 DNA: TGCAGCGTTGTCAGGGGTTCCCACGAGCAGTACTTC. Translation: CSVVRGSHEQYF. This rearrangement joins TRBV29-1 to TRBJ2-7, with a weak D call TRBD1 (6 bases). V was cut by 4 bases and J by 5 bases, with 12 bases left in between. The CDR3 contains 12 residues. Germline lookup yields CDR1 SQVTM and CDR2 ANQGSEA.

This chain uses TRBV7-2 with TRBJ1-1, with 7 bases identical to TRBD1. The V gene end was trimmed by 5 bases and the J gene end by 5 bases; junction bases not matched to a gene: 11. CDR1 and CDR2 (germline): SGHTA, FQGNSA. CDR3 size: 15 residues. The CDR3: CASSGRQGMRTEAFF. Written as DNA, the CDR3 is TGTGCCAGCAGCGGAAGACAGGGCATGAGGACTGAAGCTTTCTTT.

The CDR3 bases are TGTGCCAGCAGCTTGGGGACTAGCGGCTCCTACAATGAGCAGTTCTTC. Translated: CASSLGTSGSYNEQFF. The chain recombines TRBV5-4 with TRBJ2-1; TRBD2 matches at 10 bases. CDR1 SGHNT and CDR2 YYREEE come from the germline V gene (reference sequence). J was trimmed by 0 bases and V by 0 bases; bases with no gene match: 0. The length of the CDR3 is 16 residues.

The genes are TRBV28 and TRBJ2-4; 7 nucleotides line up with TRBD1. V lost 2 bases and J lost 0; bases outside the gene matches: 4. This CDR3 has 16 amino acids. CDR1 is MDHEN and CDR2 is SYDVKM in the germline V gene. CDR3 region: CASSLGGQIAKNIQYF. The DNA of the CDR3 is TGTGCCAGCAGTTTAGGGGGACAGATAGCCAAAAACATTCAGTACTTC.

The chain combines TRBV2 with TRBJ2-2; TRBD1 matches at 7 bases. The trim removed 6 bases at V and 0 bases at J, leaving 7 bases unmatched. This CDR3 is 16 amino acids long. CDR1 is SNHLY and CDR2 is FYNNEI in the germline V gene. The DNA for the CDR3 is TGTGCCAGCAGGCGATTCACAGGGGCGAACACCGGGGAGCTGTTTTTT. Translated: CASRRFTGANTGELFF.

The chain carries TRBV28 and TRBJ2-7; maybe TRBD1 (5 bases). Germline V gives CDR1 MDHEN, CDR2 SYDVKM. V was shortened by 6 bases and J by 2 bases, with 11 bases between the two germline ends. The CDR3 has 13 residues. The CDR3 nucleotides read TGTGCCAGCAGGACTGGACATACCTACGAGCAGTACTTC. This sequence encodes CASRTGHTYEQYF.

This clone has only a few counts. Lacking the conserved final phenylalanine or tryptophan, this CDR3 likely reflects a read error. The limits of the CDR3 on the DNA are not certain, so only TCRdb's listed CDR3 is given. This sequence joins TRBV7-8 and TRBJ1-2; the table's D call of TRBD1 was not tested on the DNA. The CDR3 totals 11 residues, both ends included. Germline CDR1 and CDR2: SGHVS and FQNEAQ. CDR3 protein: CASSSRTRQRG.

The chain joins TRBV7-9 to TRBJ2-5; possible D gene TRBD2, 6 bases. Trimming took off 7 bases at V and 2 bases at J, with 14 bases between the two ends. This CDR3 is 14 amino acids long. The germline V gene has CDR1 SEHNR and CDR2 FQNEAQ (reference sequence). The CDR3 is CASTRGGSQETQYF. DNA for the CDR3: TGTGCCAGCACGCGTGGGGGGTCACAAGAGACCCAGTACTTC.

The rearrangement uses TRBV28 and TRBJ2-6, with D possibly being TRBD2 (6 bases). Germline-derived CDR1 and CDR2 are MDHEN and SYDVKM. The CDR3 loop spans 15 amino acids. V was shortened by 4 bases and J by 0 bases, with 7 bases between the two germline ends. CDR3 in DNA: TGTGCCAGCAGTTACGGGGGCTCTGGGGCCAACGTCCTGACTTTC. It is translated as CASSYGGSGANVLTF.

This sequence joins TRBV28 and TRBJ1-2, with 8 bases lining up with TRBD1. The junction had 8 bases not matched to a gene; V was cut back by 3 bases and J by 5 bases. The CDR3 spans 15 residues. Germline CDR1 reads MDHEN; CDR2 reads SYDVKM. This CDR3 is CASSLYAGTGYGYTF. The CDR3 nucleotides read TGTGCCAGCAGTTTGTACGCCGGGACAGGTTATGGCTACACCTTC.